A selection of T cell receptor beta chains follows, all from one sample in a study of tumor-infiltrating lymphocytes in primary liver carcinoma. TCRdb processed the multiplex PCR reads anew with MiXCR; each CDR3 protein has one entry. The data show 100,000 to 150,000 distinct CDR3 sequences, 55% to 75% seen once. The source material was liver tumor tissue from sampling region 3. These receptors originate from a woman aged 55-70 years with primary liver carcinoma and hepatitis B virus infection. Both conserved end residues are part of each CDR3. A D gene is named only where the DNA matches it firmly. Some rows mark clone size as missing; the rest say once, few, many or name a class of expanded clone.

j_call,v_call,d_call,clone_size,cdr3_aa,cdr3_nt
TRBJ1-5,TRBV28,-,-,CASSTSGQTYSNQPQHF,-
TRBJ2-2,TRBV11-2,-,-,CGSSLVRTGVLFF,TGTGGCAGCAGCTTAGTTAGGACTGGGGTGCTGTTTTTT
TRBJ2-7,TRBV18,-,-,CASSRPDRLHEQCF,TGTGCCAGCTCAAGGCCCGACAGACTCCACGAGCAGTGCTTC
TRBJ2-3,TRBV28,TRBD2,-,CASSTPEGSGRGDAQYF,TGTGCCAGCAGTACCCCGGAGGGGAGCGGGAGGGGAGATGCGCAATATTTT
TRBJ1-6,TRBV11-2,-,-,CASSFCGPYNSPLHF,TGTGCCAGCAGTTTCTGTGGCCCGTACAACTCACCCCTCCACTTT
TRBJ1-1,TRBV11-2,-,-,CGSSLDPGSGTEAFF,TGTGGCAGCAGTTTAGATCCGGGGTCAGGAACTGAAGCTTTCTTT
TRBJ2-1,TRBV11-2,TRBD2,-,CASSLVQRLAGDNGQLF,TGTGCCAGCAGCTTAGTTCAGAGACTAGCGGGAGACAATGGGCAGCTCTTC
TRBJ1-1,TRBV29-1,-,-,CCAYPGQVNTEAFF,TGCTGCGCCTACCCCGGACAAGTTAACACTGAAGCTTTCTTT
TRBJ2-7,TRBV6-6,TRBD2,many,CASSYPSAGVYEQYF,TGTGCCAGCAGTTACCCCTCTGCGGGAGTATACGAGCAGTACTTC
TRBJ2-1,TRBV4-2,TRBD2,many,CASSPIAGGGYNEQFF,TGTGCCAGCAGCCCTATAGCGGGGGGGGGGTACAATGAGCAGTTCTTC
TRBJ2-7,TRBV5-6,TRBD2,-,CASSSSGGLATSYEQYF,TGTGCCAGCAGCTCATCCGGAGGACTAGCGACTAGCTACGAGCAGTACTTC
TRBJ2-5,TRBV14,-,many,CASSQYRETQYF,TGTGCCAGCAGCCAATATAGGGAGACCCAGTACTTC
TRBJ1-5,TRBV7-8,-,many,CASSSLAGTSNQPQHF,TGTGCCAGCAGCTCGTTGGCGGGGACGAGCAATCAGCCCCAGCATTTT
TRBJ2-1,TRBV14,TRBD2,few,CASSRGGRAYNEQFF,TGTGCCAGCAGCCGGGGCGGGAGGGCGTACAATGAGCAGTTCTTC
TRBJ2-3,TRBV28,TRBD1,-,CASTPSGTASGDTQYF,TGTGCCAGCACCCCGTCCGGGACAGCAAGCGGAGATACGCAGTATTTT
TRBJ1-2,TRBV11-2,-,medium-sized,CASSSHTNYGYTF,TGTGCCAGCAGCTCCCATACGAACTATGGCTACACCTTC
TRBJ2-1,TRBV11-2,-,-,CASSPRVSENNEQLF,TGTGCCAGCAGCCCTCGGGTTAGCGAGAACAATGAGCAGCTCTTC
TRBJ2-2,TRBV28,-,-,CAIPGPHNTGELFF,TGTGCCATTCCGGGACCGCATAACACCGGGGAGCTGTTTTTT
TRBJ1-5,TRBV28,TRBD1,-,CASDFFLDRANQPQHF,TGTGCCAGCGACTTTTTCCTGGACAGGGCAAATCAGCCCCAGCATTTT
TRBJ2-5,TRBV28,-,many,CASSRTQAYQETQYF,TGTGCCAGCAGCAGAACTCAAGCCTACCAAGAGACCCAGTACTTC
TRBJ1-1,TRBV11-2,-,-,CVSSAIRTEALF,TGTGTCAGCAGCGCAATTCGGACTGAAGCTTTGTTT
TRBJ2-5,TRBV28,TRBD1,-,CASSPRTGGEETQYF,TGTGCCAGCAGCCCGAGGACAGGGGGCGAAGAGACCCAGTACTTC